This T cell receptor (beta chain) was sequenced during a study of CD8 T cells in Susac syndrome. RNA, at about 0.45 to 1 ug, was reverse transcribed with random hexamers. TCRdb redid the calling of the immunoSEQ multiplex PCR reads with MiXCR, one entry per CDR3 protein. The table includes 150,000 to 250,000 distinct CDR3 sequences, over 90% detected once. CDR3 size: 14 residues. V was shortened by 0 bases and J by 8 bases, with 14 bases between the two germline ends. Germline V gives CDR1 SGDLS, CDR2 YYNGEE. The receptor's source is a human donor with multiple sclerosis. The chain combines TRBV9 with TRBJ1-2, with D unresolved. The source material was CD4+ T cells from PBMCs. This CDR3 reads CASSVATEDHGYTF. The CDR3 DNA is TGTGCCAGCAGCGTAGCGACGGAGGACCACGGCTACACCTTC.